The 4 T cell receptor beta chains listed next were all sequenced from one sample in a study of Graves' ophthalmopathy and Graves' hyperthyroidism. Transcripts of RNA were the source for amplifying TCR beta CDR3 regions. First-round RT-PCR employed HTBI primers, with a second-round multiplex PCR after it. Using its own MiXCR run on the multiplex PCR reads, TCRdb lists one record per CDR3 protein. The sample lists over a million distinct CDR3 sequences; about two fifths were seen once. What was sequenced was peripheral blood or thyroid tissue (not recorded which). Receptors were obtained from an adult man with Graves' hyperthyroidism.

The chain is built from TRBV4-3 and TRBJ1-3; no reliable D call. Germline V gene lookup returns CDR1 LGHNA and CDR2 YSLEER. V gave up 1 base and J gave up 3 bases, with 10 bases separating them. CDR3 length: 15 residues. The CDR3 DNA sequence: TGCGCCAGCAGCCAAGTGTCTGGGATTGGAAACACCATATATTTT. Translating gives CASSQVSGIGNTIYF.

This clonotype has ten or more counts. For the CDR3, the DNA is TGTGCCACCTCAAGGACAGGCCTGGGGACCCAGTACTTC. Its translation: CATSRTGLGTQYF. This chain links TRBV24-1 with TRBJ2-5; 7 bases agree with TRBD1. CDR1 and CDR2 from the germline V gene are KGHDR and SFDVKD. The CDR3 spans 13 residues. V lost 9 bases, J lost 7 bases, and 10 bases stayed unmatched.

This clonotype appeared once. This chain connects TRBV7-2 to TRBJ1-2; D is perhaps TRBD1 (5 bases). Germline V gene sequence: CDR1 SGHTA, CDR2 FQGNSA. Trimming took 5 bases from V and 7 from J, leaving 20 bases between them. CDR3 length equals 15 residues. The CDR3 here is CASSTKGFGRAGYTF. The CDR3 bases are TGTGCCAGCAGCACCAAAGGCTTTGGCAGGGCTGGCTACACCTTC.

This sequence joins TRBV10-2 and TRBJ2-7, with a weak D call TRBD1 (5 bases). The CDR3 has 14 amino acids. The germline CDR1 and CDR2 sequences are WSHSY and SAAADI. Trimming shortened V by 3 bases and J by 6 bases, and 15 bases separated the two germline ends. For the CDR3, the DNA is TGCGCCAGCAGTGACTCCGGGCAGGGCGGCGAGCAGTACTTC. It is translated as CASSDSGQGGEQYF.